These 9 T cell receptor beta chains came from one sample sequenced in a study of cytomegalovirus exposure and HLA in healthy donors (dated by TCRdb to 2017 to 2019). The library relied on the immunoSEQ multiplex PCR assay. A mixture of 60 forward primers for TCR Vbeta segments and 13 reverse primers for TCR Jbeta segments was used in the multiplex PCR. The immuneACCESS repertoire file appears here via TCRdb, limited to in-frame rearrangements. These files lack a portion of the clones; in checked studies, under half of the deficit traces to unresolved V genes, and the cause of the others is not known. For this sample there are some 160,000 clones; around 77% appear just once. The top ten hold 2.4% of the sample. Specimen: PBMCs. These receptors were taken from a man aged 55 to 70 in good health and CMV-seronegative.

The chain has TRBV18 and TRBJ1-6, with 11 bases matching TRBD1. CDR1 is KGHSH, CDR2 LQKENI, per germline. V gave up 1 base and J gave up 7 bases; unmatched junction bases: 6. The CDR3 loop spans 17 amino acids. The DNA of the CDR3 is TGTGCCAGCTCACCACGCGAAGGACAGGGGGCAAATTCACCCCTCCACTTT. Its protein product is CASSPREGQGANSPLHF. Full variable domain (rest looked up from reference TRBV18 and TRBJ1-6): NAGVMQNPRHLVRRRGQEARLRCSPMKGHSHVYWYRQLPEEGLKFMVYLQKENIIDESGMPKERFSAEFPKEGPSILRIQQVVRGDSAAYFCASSPREGQGANSPLHFGNGTRLTVT.

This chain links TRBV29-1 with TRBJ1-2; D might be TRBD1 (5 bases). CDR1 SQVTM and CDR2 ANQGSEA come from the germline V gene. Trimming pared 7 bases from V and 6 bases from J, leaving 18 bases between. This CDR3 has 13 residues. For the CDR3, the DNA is TGCAGCGCCCCCCGGGGGGGGTCTGATGGCTACACCTTC. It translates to CSAPRGGSDGYTF.

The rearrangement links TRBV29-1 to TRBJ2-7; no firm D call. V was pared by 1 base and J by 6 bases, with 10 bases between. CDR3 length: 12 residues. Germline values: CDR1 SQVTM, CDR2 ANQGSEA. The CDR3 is CSVEVRGIEQYF. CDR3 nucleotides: TGCAGCGTTGAAGTTAGAGGAATCGAGCAGTACTTC.

The CDR3 DNA sequence: TGTGCCAGCAGCGGGACACTCTCTAGGGAGACCCAGTACTTC. This encodes CASSGTLSRETQYF. The genes are TRBV6-1 and TRBJ2-5, with a weak D call TRBD1 (6 bases). V lost 6 bases to trimming and J lost 5 bases, with 16 bases between them. Germline values: CDR1 MNHNS, CDR2 SASEGT. There are 14 residues in the CDR3.

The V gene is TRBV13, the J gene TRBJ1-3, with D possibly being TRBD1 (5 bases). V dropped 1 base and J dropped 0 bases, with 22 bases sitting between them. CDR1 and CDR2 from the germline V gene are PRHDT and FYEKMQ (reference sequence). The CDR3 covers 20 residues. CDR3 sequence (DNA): TGTGCCAGCAGCTTAGAGGCGGGGCCCAACGGGCTGAGCTCTGGAAACACCATATATTTT. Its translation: CASSLEAGPNGLSSGNTIYF. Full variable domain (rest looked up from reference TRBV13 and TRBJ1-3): AAGVIQSPRHLIKEKRETATLKCYPIPRHDTVYWYQQGPGQDPQFLISFYEKMQSDKGSIPDRFSAQQFSDYHSELNMSSLELGDSALYFCASSLEAGPNGLSSGNTIYFGEGSWLTVV.

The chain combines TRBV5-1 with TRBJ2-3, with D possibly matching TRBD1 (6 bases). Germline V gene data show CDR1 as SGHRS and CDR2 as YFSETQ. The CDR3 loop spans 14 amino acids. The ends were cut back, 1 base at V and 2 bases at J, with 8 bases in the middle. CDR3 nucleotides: TGCGCCAGCAGCTTGCGACAGGTCACAGATACGCAGTATTTT. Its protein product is CASSLRQVTDTQYF.

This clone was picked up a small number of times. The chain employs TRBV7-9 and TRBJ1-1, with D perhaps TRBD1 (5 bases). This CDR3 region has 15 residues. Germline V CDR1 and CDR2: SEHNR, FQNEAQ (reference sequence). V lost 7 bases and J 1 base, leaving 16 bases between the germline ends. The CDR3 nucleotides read TGTGCCAGCACCGTCTGGGACGGGGGGAACACTGAAGCTTTCTTT. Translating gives CASTVWDGGNTEAFF.

In nucleotides, the CDR3 is TGTGCCAGCAGTTACCGGACAGGGGGCTACAATGAGCAGTTCTTC. Protein: CASSYRTGGYNEQFF. V usage is TRBV6-5 and J usage is TRBJ2-1, with 10 positions matching TRBD1. J was trimmed by 3 bases and V by 2 bases; bases with no gene match: 1. The CDR3 runs 15 residues. Germline V CDR1 and CDR2: MNHEY, SVGAGI.

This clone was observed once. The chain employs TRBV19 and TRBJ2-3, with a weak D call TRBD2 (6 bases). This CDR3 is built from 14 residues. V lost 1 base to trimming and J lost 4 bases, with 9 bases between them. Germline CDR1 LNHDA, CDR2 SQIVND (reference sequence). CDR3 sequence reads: CASSIGGGADTQYF. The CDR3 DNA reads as TGTGCCAGTAGTATAGGAGGCGGGGCAGATACGCAGTATTTT.